Below are 29 T cell receptor beta chains sequenced from a single sample in a study of early T cells in non-severe SARS-CoV-2 infection. TCRdb passed the 5' RACE reads through MiXCR, listing each CDR3 protein once. The sample consists of under 70,000 distinct CDR3 sequences, approximately 6% of them appearing once. The source material was whole blood, sampled at baseline. These receptor sequences come from an adult who was a healthcare worker with PCR-confirmed SARS-CoV-2 infection or an uninfected control (not recorded which).

The chain joins TRBV21-1 to TRBJ2-2; the table's D call, TRBD1, has no DNA check behind it. TRBV21-1 is described as a pseudogene. This CDR3 is 16 amino acids long. CDR3 residues: CASSKATGANTGELFF. The CDR3 DNA reads as TGTGCCAGCAGCAAAGCTACAGGGGCGAACACCGGGGAGCTGTTTTTT.

Of note for this clonotype: A much larger clone lies a single base off, so this may be a read error. J is TRBJ2-1 and V is TRBV20-1; D is undetermined. Per the germline V gene, CDR1 is DFQATT and CDR2 is SNEGSKA (reference sequence). V was pared by 5 bases and J by 5 bases, with 7 bases between. The CDR3 loop spans 11 amino acids. In DNA, the CDR3 is TGCAGTGCTCCACACAACAATGAGCAGTTCTTC. Its protein is CSAPHNNEQFF.

V is TRBV29-1 and J is TRBJ2-1; maybe TRBD2 (5 bases). In germline, CDR1 is SQVTM, CDR2 ANQGSEA. V lost 7 bases and J lost 3, with 10 bases in between. The CDR3 has 12 amino acids. For the CDR3, the DNA is TGCAGCGCCAGGACTGTCTACAATGAGCAGTTCTTC. This codes for CSARTVYNEQFF.

V usage is TRBV6-6 and J usage is TRBJ2-1; 9 nucleotides agree with TRBD2. The CDR3 loop spans 17 amino acids. Trimming took 4 bases from V and 4 from J; bases not matched to a gene: 11. CDR1 and CDR2 from the germline V gene are MNHNY and SVGAGI (reference sequence). The chain's CDR3 is CASSSDSSLAGYNEQFF. For the CDR3, the DNA is TGTGCCAGCAGTTCCGACTCTTCCCTAGCGGGATACAATGAGCAGTTCTTC.

Many counts were recorded for this clonotype. The chain joins TRBV20-1 to TRBJ2-1; D perhaps matches TRBD2 (6 bases). V lost 0 bases and J 4 bases, leaving 13 bases between the germline ends. Germline values: CDR1 DFQATT, CDR2 SNEGSKA (reference sequence). The CDR3 is made up of 15 amino acids. The CDR3 DNA reads as TGCAGTGCTAGAGATTGGGCTAGCGTATACAATGAGCAGTTCTTC. Translating gives CSARDWASVYNEQFF.

This clonotype has ten or more counts. The chain recombines TRBV20-1 with TRBJ1-5; D is perhaps TRBD1 (6 bases). The CDR3 length is 13 residues. Germline CDR1 DFQATT, CDR2 SNEGSKA (reference sequence). The ends were cut back, 6 bases at V and 7 bases at J, with 16 bases in the middle. The DNA for the CDR3 is TGCAGTGCATCGACGGGGGCTAGGCAGCCCCAGCATTTT. Amino acid sequence: CSASTGARQPQHF.

The chain's CDR3 is CASSQDRGRANYGYTF. The CDR3 region has the DNA TGCGCCAGCAGCCAAGATCGGGGACGGGCTAACTATGGCTACACCTTC. V gene TRBV4-1 combines with J gene TRBJ1-2; perhaps TRBD1 as D (5 bases). Between the trimmed V and J ends, which lost 0 bases and 0 bases, there was a span of 11 bases. The germline CDR1 and CDR2 sequences are MGHRA and YSYEKL. The CDR3 is made up of 16 amino acids.

This clonotype was counted ten times or more. The chain combines TRBV12-3 or TRBV12-4 with TRBJ1-1; a weak D match, TRBD1 (5 bases). Trimming cost V 6 bases and J 0 bases, with 11 bases left between them. The CDR3 loop spans 14 amino acids. For the CDR3, the DNA is TGTGCCAGCAGCCAGGGACGCATGAACACTGAAGCTTTCTTT. This encodes CASSQGRMNTEAFF.

This clonotype was seen repeatedly, ten times or more. The chain recombines TRBV28 with TRBJ1-4, with D tentatively TRBD1 (5 bases). This CDR3 comprises 17 residues. V was shortened by 2 bases and J by 0 bases, with 13 bases between the two germline ends. Germline lookup yields CDR1 MDHEN and CDR2 SYDVKM. The CDR3 protein is CASSLLGDAATNEKLFF. CDR3 nucleotides: TGTGCCAGCAGTTTACTGGGGGATGCCGCAACTAATGAAAAACTGTTTTTT.

In its sample, this clonotype was seen many times. The rearrangement links TRBV11-3 to TRBJ2-2; 7 bases line up with TRBD2. CDR3 length: 15 residues. Germline CDR1 is SGHNT and CDR2 is YENEEA. V was clipped by 2 bases and J by 2 bases; unmatched bases: 2. CDR3 DNA sequence: TGTGCCAGCAGCTTAAGCGGGGTAAACACCGGGGAGCTGTTTTTT. It is translated as CASSLSGVNTGELFF. The variable domain in full, completed from reference TRBV11-3 and TRBJ2-2, reads EAGVVQSPRYKIIEKKQPVAFWCNPISGHNTLYWYLQNLGQGPELLIRYENEEAVDDSQLPKDRFSAERLKGVDSTLKIQPAELGDSAVYLCASSLSGVNTGELFFGEGSRLTVL.

This clonotype was seen many times. The rearrangement uses TRBV7-6 and TRBJ2-2; TRBD2 aligns across 11 bases. The CDR3 is 17 residues long. Germline V gene sequence: CDR1 SGHVS, CDR2 FNYEAQ. The trim removed 1 base at V and 3 bases at J, leaving 4 bases unmatched. The CDR3 DNA sequence: TGTGCCAGCAGCTTAGAGGGACTAGCGGATTACACCGGGGAGCTGTTTTTT. This translates into CASSLEGLADYTGELFF.

V gene TRBV6-5 combines with J gene TRBJ1-3, with 7 positions matching TRBD1. The CDR3 sequence is 15 residues long. Germline CDR1 reads MNHEY; CDR2 reads SVGAGI. Losses at the gene ends were 0 bases for V and 2 bases for J; bases not matched to a gene: 1. CDR3 amino acids: CASSYSTGAGNTIYF. CDR3 bases: TGTGCCAGCAGTTACTCCACAGGGGCTGGAAACACCATATATTTT.

This clonotype appeared a few times. CDR3 loop: CSASSRYEQYF. The CDR3 region has the DNA TGCAGTGCTAGTTCGCGCTACGAGCAGTACTTC. The rearrangement links TRBV20-1 to TRBJ2-7; D is ambiguous. The ends were cut back, 3 bases at V and 3 bases at J, with 6 bases in the middle. The germline V gene has CDR1 DFQATT and CDR2 SNEGSKA (reference sequence). The CDR3 extends over 11 amino acids.

This clonotype was detected ten times or more. The V gene is TRBV7-9, the J gene TRBJ2-5; the D is unclear. V was cut by 5 bases and J by 2 bases, with 15 bases left in between. This CDR3 spans 15 amino acids. Germline CDR1 and CDR2: SEHNR and FQNEAQ (reference sequence). In DNA form, the CDR3 reads TGTGCCAGCAGCCCTCATCAGGTCGGACAAGAGACCCAGTACTTC. Translating gives CASSPHQVGQETQYF.

This clonotype was counted many times. The chain couples TRBV28 to TRBJ1-2, with D unresolved. There are 14 residues in the CDR3. Germline lookup yields CDR1 MDHEN and CDR2 SYDVKM. Trimming pared 5 bases from V and 4 bases from J, leaving 14 bases between. CDR3 loop: CASSITITGYGYTF. The DNA for the CDR3 is TGTGCCAGCAGTATCACAATTACGGGCTATGGCTACACCTTC.

This clonotype was seen at least ten times. The chain couples TRBV4-3 to TRBJ2-1; possible D gene TRBD2, 6 bases. CDR1 and CDR2 (germline): LGHNA, YSLEER. CDR3 length: 17 residues. The ends were cut back, 1 base at V and 1 base at J, with 14 bases in the middle. As DNA, the CDR3 is TGCGCCAGCAGCCAAGCCTGGGACTTACTTTCCTACAATGAGCAGTTCTTC. This codes for CASSQAWDLLSYNEQFF.

This clonotype was counted many times. J is TRBJ1-1 and V is TRBV5-1; D gene ambiguous. V lost 0 bases to trimming and J lost 1 base, with 7 bases between them. Germline loops: CDR1 SGHRS, CDR2 YFSETQ. The CDR3 totals 14 residues. The CDR3 DNA reads as TGCGCCAGCAGCTTGGAACAGAAGAACACTGAAGCTTTCTTT. Translated: CASSLEQKNTEAFF.

The chain combines TRBV4-1 with TRBJ2-1, with D hard to call. CDR1 is MGHRA, CDR2 YSYEKL, per germline. The V and J ends lost 2 bases and 8 bases respectively, with 10 bases between them. The CDR3 is 13 residues long. For the CDR3, the DNA is TGCGCCAGCAGCCAAACTCTAGTGGATGAGCAGTTCTTC. The encoded protein is CASSQTLVDEQFF.

The chain couples TRBV28 to TRBJ2-1; D ambiguous. The CDR3 length is 15 residues. V was cut by 8 bases and J by 0 bases, with 14 bases left in between. Germline CDR1 reads MDHEN; CDR2 reads SYDVKM. The CDR3 DNA follows: TGTGCCAGCCCACCCGGACCCAGCTCCTACAATGAGCAGTTCTTC. This gives the protein CASPPGPSSYNEQFF.

V and J are TRBV7-3 and TRBJ2-3; D not resolved. The germline gives CDR1 SGHTA, CDR2 FQGTGA. Trimming shortened V by 1 base and J by 1 base, and 6 bases separated the two germline ends. The CDR3 is 14 amino acids. The CDR3 reads CASSLIGRTDTQYF. The CDR3 nucleotides read TGTGCCAGCAGCTTAATCGGGCGCACAGATACGCAGTATTTT.

In this sample, this clonotype turned up many times. The chain uses TRBV20-1 and TRBJ2-7, with a weak D call TRBD1 (5 bases). The V gene lost 0 bases and the J gene lost 0 bases, with 9 bases spanning the gap. Germline V gene lookup returns CDR1 DFQATT and CDR2 SNEGSKA (reference sequence). This CDR3 is 14 amino acids long. CDR3 sequence: CSARDQGSSYEQYF. The CDR3 DNA sequence: TGCAGTGCTAGAGATCAGGGTAGCTCCTACGAGCAGTACTTC.

The chain has TRBV7-2 and TRBJ2-5; the D gene is possibly TRBD1 (5 bases). Germline V CDR1 and CDR2: SGHTA, FQGNSA. The V and J ends lost 2 bases and 5 bases respectively, with 9 bases between them. This CDR3 is built from 13 residues. The CDR3: CASSLQGRETQYF. The DNA of the CDR3 is TGTGCCAGCAGCTTACAGGGTCGGGAGACCCAGTACTTC. The full variable domain, completed using reference TRBV7-2 and TRBJ2-5, is GAGVSQSPSNKVTEKGKDVELRCDPISGHTALYWYRQSLGQGLEFLIYFQGNSAPDKSGLPSDRFSAERTGGSVSTLTIQRTQQEDSAVYLCASSLQGRETQYFGPGTRLLVL.

At least ten counts were recorded for this clonotype. The rearrangement uses TRBV7-8 and TRBJ2-6; possible D gene TRBD1, 6 bases. Per the germline V gene, CDR1 is SGHVS and CDR2 is FQNEAQ. V dropped 4 bases and J dropped 4 bases, with 8 bases sitting between them. This CDR3 comprises 14 residues. The CDR3 protein is CASSSGEGANVLTF. CDR3 DNA sequence: TGTGCCAGCAGCTCAGGGGAGGGGGCCAACGTCCTGACTTTC. The whole variable domain, filled in from reference TRBV7-8 and TRBJ2-6, reads GAGVSQSPRYKVAKRGQDVALRCDPISGHVSLFWYQQALGQGPEFLTYFQNEAQLDKSGLPSDRFFAERPEGSVSTLKIQRTQQEDSAVYLCASSSGEGANVLTFGAGSRLTVL.

The chain employs TRBV2 and TRBJ1-2; tentatively, D is TRBD1 (5 bases). The CDR3 extends over 14 amino acids. V lost 3 bases, J lost 5 bases, and 13 bases lay in between. Germline V gives CDR1 SNHLY, CDR2 FYNNEI. In DNA, the CDR3 is TGTGCCAGCAGTGATAGTACAGGAAGATATGGCTACACCTTC. Its protein is CASSDSTGRYGYTF.

This clonotype was counted many times. This sequence joins TRBV29-1 and TRBJ1-1; D is unclear. The germline V and J ends were trimmed by 4 bases and 1 base, with 7 bases remaining between them. Germline CDR1 is SQVTM and CDR2 is ANQGSEA. The length of the CDR3 is 12 residues. The CDR3 region is CSVGGGNTEAFF. CDR3 coding DNA: TGCAGCGTTGGAGGAGGGAACACTGAAGCTTTCTTT.

The chain employs TRBV3-1 and TRBJ1-5; D is uncertain. CDR1 and CDR2 from the germline V gene are LGHDT and YNNKEL (reference sequence). V gave up 2 bases and J gave up 7 bases, with 18 bases separating them. The CDR3 totals 16 residues. In DNA, the CDR3 is TGTGCCAGCAGCCAAACTTCGGGCCATGATTTGCAGCCCCAGCATTTT. It is translated as CASSQTSGHDLQPQHF.

At least ten counts were recorded for this clonotype. The J gene is TRBJ2-4, the V gene TRBV20-1; 8 bases align to TRBD1. Trimming took 3 bases from V and 0 from J; bases not matched to a gene: 13. CDR3 length: 18 amino acids. Germline V gives CDR1 DFQATT, CDR2 SNEGSKA (reference sequence). This CDR3 is CSASRGQVPFIAKNIQYF. CDR3 DNA: TGCAGTGCTAGTAGGGGACAGGTACCTTTTATAGCCAAAAACATTCAGTACTTC.

This clonotype was recorded at least ten times. The CDR3 nucleotides read TGTGCCAGACTCAGTCGGGCAGATACGCAGTATTTT. Translation: CARLSRADTQYF. The chain joins TRBV21-1 to TRBJ2-3. TRBV21-1 has pseudogene status. There are 12 residues in the CDR3.

This clonotype has at least ten counts. The chain has TRBV4-2 and TRBJ1-4, with TRBD1 identical over 9 bases. V lost 0 bases, J lost 7 bases, and 9 bases stayed unmatched. The CDR3 extends over 17 amino acids. Germline CDR1 LGHNA, CDR2 YNFKEQ. The CDR3 loop reads CASSQDLLTGGGEKLFF. CDR3 in DNA: TGTGCCAGCAGCCAAGATCTGCTGACAGGGGGTGGTGAAAAACTGTTTTTT.